This T cell receptor (beta chain) was obtained from a study of T cells in localized non-small cell lung cancer. Study observations and caveats: Researchers found a median approximately 60 of the top 100 tumor clones in adjacent lung.

Repertoires were generated with immunoSEQ multiplex PCR, while TCRdb's copy carries only in-frame clones and drops some. The sample yields tens of thousands of clones, 75% to 90% seen once. This CDR3 is 13 amino acids long. Germline V gene sequence: CDR1 SNHLY, CDR2 FYNNEI. The ends were cut back, 1 base at V and 2 bases at J, with 6 bases in the middle. Remarks on this clone: Its antigen is unknown.

The material was peripheral blood mononuclear cells, obtained before any cancer treatment. V is TRBV2 and J is TRBJ2-7; D perhaps matches TRBD2 (5 bases). The TCR was taken from a man aged 40 to 70 with stage III lung adenocarcinoma. This CDR3 reads CASSEGLTYEQYF. CDR3 DNA sequence: TGTGCCAGCAGTGAAGGACTAACCTACGAGCAGTACTTC.